The 27 T cell receptor beta chains reported below all come from one sample, sequenced in a study of cytomegalovirus exposure and HLA in healthy donors. Measured with immunoSEQ multiplex PCR; TCRdb has only the in-frame clones, and not every one. The top ten hold roughly 1% of the sample, which has about 300,000 clones, around nine tenths seen once. The sequencing sample was made of PBMCs. The receptors stem from a young woman in good health and CMV-seronegative.

A single count supports this clone. The rearrangement uses TRBV6-1 and TRBJ2-7; 9 bases map to TRBD2. CDR1 and CDR2 from the germline V gene are MNHNS and SASEGT. CDR3 length: 16 residues. Unmatched junction bases numbered 8, after V lost 4 bases and J lost 1 base. CDR3 nucleotide sequence: TGTGCCAGCAGTGCCGTCGGACTAGCGCTTTCCTACGAGCAGTACTTC. It specifies CASSAVGLALSYEQYF.

The rearrangement links TRBV2 to TRBJ2-7, with TRBD2 matching 10 bases. The CDR3 loop spans 15 amino acids. V was clipped by 6 bases and J by 7 bases; unmatched bases: 12. Germline V gene sequence: CDR1 SNHLY, CDR2 FYNNEI. The CDR3 DNA reads as TGTGCCAGCAGCTACCTTAGCGGGAGGAGTGCGGAGCAGTACTTC. Residues: CASSYLSGRSAEQYF.

The chain employs TRBV7-9 and TRBJ2-7; 7 nucleotides line up with TRBD1. The V gene end was trimmed by 0 bases and the J gene end by 1 base; junction bases not matched to a gene: 6. In germline, CDR1 is SEHNR, CDR2 FQNEAQ (reference sequence). CDR3 length: 16 amino acids. CDR3 nucleotides: TGTGCCAGCAGCTTAGCGTTAGTGGGACAGTCCTACGAGCAGTACTTC. Protein sequence: CASSLALVGQSYEQYF.

The rearrangement links TRBV27 to TRBJ1-1, with 7 bases identical to TRBD1. V lost 6 bases, J lost 3 bases, and 7 bases stayed unmatched. Germline-derived CDR1 and CDR2 are MNHEY and SMNVEV (reference sequence). The CDR3 has 14 residues. The CDR3 DNA is TGTGCCAGCAGGGGGGGTACAGGGGACACTGAAGCTTTCTTT. It is translated as CASRGGTGDTEAFF.

The chain employs TRBV7-7 and TRBJ2-7; TRBD1 matches at 8 bases. The junction had 6 bases not matched to a gene; V was cut back by 4 bases and J by 7 bases. From germline, CDR1 is SSHAT and CDR2 FNYEAQ (reference sequence). There are 13 residues in the CDR3. The CDR3 nucleotides read TGTGCCAGCAGCTCCGGGACAGGCTCGGAGCAGTACTTC. Translating gives CASSSGTGSEQYF.

The CDR3 DNA reads as TGTGCCATCAGTGAGCCAGCAGGGGCGAACACTGAAGCTTTCTTT. It specifies CAISEPAGANTEAFF. The rearrangement joins TRBV10-3 to TRBJ1-1; D perhaps matches TRBD1 (6 bases). V lost 2 bases to trimming and J lost 1 base, with 11 bases between them. Germline CDR1 reads ENHRY; CDR2 reads SYGVKD. There are 15 residues in the CDR3.

A remark on this clone: The same CDR3 also results from other DNA sequences found in this sample. Here the CDR3 reads CASSYLGGEQFF. The CDR3 DNA sequence: TGTGCCAGCAGTTACTTGGGGGGTGAGCAGTTCTTC. This chain uses TRBV6-5 with TRBJ2-1; D might be TRBD2 (6 bases). The germline CDR1 and CDR2 sequences are MNHEY and SVGAGI. The CDR3 sequence is 12 residues long. Deletions cut 1 base from V and 9 bases from J, with 7 bases between.

The chain combines TRBV27 with TRBJ2-2; D gene unclear. Trimming took 3 bases from V and 6 from J, leaving 5 bases between them. CDR1 is MNHEY and CDR2 is SMNVEV in the germline V gene (reference sequence). CDR3 length: 12 amino acids. Written as DNA, the CDR3 is TGTGCCAGCAGTTTCCAATCCGGGGAGCTGTTTTTT. Protein: CASSFQSGELFF.

The J gene is TRBJ2-3, the V gene TRBV4-1; possibly TRBD2 for D (5 bases). The germline V gene has CDR1 MGHRA and CDR2 YSYEKL. The V end was cut by 1 base, the J end by 2 bases, with 10 bases between. The CDR3 totals 15 residues. As DNA, the CDR3 is TGCGCCAGCAGCCAAGGCGGGTTAGACACAGATACGCAGTATTTT. Encoded protein: CASSQGGLDTDTQYF.

This sequence joins TRBV19 and TRBJ1-2; TRBD1 might be the D (6 bases). V was pared by 10 bases and J by 7 bases, with 22 bases between. This CDR3 has 14 amino acids. Germline V lookup: CDR1 LNHDA, CDR2 SQIVND (reference sequence). CDR3 sequence: CATSPPGQGSGYTF. CDR3 nucleotides: TGTGCCACCTCGCCCCCCGGGCAGGGGTCTGGCTACACCTTC.

Only one count was recorded for this clone. The chain combines TRBV6-5 with TRBJ2-1; 13 bases are a match to TRBD2. V was clipped by 5 bases and J by 14 bases; unmatched bases: 6. Germline-derived CDR1 and CDR2 are MNHEY and SVGAGI. The CDR3 totals 13 residues. The CDR3 loop is CASSPGLAGREFF. The CDR3 DNA reads TGTGCCAGCAGTCCGGGACTAGCGGGGAGGGAGTTCTTC.

This rearrangement joins TRBV5-1 to TRBJ1-4; D is perhaps TRBD1 (6 bases). The V gene's germline CDR1 is SGHRS and CDR2 YFSETQ. The germline V and J ends were trimmed by 2 bases and 8 bases, with 16 bases remaining between them. This CDR3 spans 15 amino acids. For the CDR3, the DNA is TGCGCCAGCAGCTTAGACAGGACATCAGGGGAAAAACTGTTTTTT. This translates into CASSLDRTSGEKLFF.

This chain uses TRBV7-6 with TRBJ1-3; D possibly corresponds to TRBD1 (6 bases). Germline V CDR1 and CDR2: SGHVS, FNYEAQ. V lost 4 bases and J lost 2, with 12 bases in between. CDR3 length equals 15 residues. The CDR3 sequence: CASSSRGTPGNTIYF. The CDR3 nucleotides are TGTGCCAGCAGCTCCCGAGGGACACCTGGAAACACCATATATTTT.

This sequence joins TRBV28 and TRBJ1-5; a possible D gene is TRBD1 (5 bases). V lost 3 bases and J 4 bases, leaving 16 bases between the germline ends. CDR1 and CDR2 from the germline V gene are MDHEN and SYDVKM. CDR3 length: 16 amino acids. CDR3 nucleotides: TGTGCCAGCAGTTTGGAACAGGCCGGAAGTAATCAGCCCCAGCATTTT. Its translation is CASSLEQAGSNQPQHF. Complete variable domain (other parts from reference TRBV28 and TRBJ1-5): DVKVTQSSRYLVKRTGEKVFLECVQDMDHENMFWYRQDPGLGLRLIYFSYDVKMKEKGDIPEGYSVSREKKERFSLILESASTNQTSMYLCASSLEQAGSNQPQHFGDGTRLSIL.

This clone was recorded only once. In nucleotides, the CDR3 is TGTGCCAGCAGCTTGGCGGGACTCTTCAGCACAGATACGCAGTATTTT. It codes for CASSLAGLFSTDTQYF. V usage is TRBV5-6 and J usage is TRBJ2-3, with D perhaps matching TRBD2 (6 bases). This CDR3 is 16 amino acids long. V lost 0 bases to trimming and J lost 0 bases, with 11 bases between them. CDR1 is SGHDT and CDR2 is YYEEEE in the germline V gene.

J is TRBJ2-7 and V is TRBV11-2; no firm D call. The CDR3 consists of 12 residues. CDR1 is SGHAT and CDR2 is FQNNGV in the germline V gene. V lost 1 base to trimming and J lost 6 bases, with 7 bases between them. Written as DNA, the CDR3 is TGTGCCAGCAGCTTAGGTCCCCGCGAGCAGTACTTC. Translation: CASSLGPREQYF.

This chain connects TRBV27 to TRBJ2-7; no clear D gene. Between the trimmed V and J ends, which lost 6 bases and 3 bases, there was a span of 15 bases. The CDR3 consists of 14 residues. Germline V CDR1 and CDR2: MNHEY, SMNVEV (reference sequence). The CDR3 is CASSPGVVYYEQYF. The CDR3, as DNA: TGTGCCAGCAGCCCCGGAGTAGTGTACTACGAGCAGTACTTC.

The gene calls are TRBV28 and TRBJ1-5, with 10 bases matching TRBD1. Trimming cost V 6 bases and J 9 bases; bases outside gene matches: 8. This CDR3 is 14 amino acids long. Germline CDR1 MDHEN, CDR2 SYDVKM. This chain's CDR3 is CASRRTGGIGPQHF. In DNA form, the CDR3 reads TGTGCCAGCAGGAGGACAGGGGGAATTGGGCCCCAGCATTTT.

V and J are TRBV28 and TRBJ1-2; possibly TRBD1 for D (5 bases). Trimming left V 7 bases short and J 4 bases short, with 13 bases between. Per the germline V gene, CDR1 is MDHEN and CDR2 is SYDVKM. The length of the CDR3 is 13 residues. This CDR3 reads CASNIGGTYGYTF. The CDR3 DNA reads TGTGCCAGCAACATTGGGGGGACCTATGGCTACACCTTC.

The J gene is TRBJ2-5, the V gene TRBV7-9; D gene uncertain. Germline values: CDR1 SEHNR, CDR2 FQNEAQ (reference sequence). V dropped 0 bases and J dropped 1 base, with 12 bases sitting between them. The CDR3 consists of 16 residues. CDR3 sequence: CASSLAPPTFQETQYF. The DNA for the CDR3 is TGTGCCAGCAGCTTAGCGCCCCCCACTTTCCAAGAGACCCAGTACTTC.

The CDR3 region has the DNA TGCGCCAGCAGCTTGTGGGGACAGAATGAAAAACTGTTTTTT. Encoded protein: CASSLWGQNEKLFF. The V call is TRBV5-1, the J call TRBJ1-4; 7 bases align to TRBD1. Germline V gene lookup returns CDR1 SGHRS and CDR2 YFSETQ. V shed 1 base, J shed 5 bases, and the junction held 2 bases outside the gene matches. CDR3 length: 14 residues.

This clone was recorded a few times. The CDR3 nucleotides read TGTGCCAGCAGCTTAGGGGGACAGATCAATCAGCCCCAGCATTTT. It is translated as CASSLGGQINQPQHF. This chain joins TRBV7-9 and TRBJ1-5; TRBD1 matches 7 bases. V dropped 1 base and J dropped 3; count of bases not matched to a gene: 3. CDR3 length equals 15 residues. Germline V gene data show CDR1 as SEHNR and CDR2 as FQNEAQ (reference sequence).

The chain links TRBV7-2 to TRBJ1-1; D perhaps matches TRBD1 (5 bases). This CDR3 is built from 13 residues. Trimming left V 2 bases short and J 6 bases short, with 10 bases between. Germline values: CDR1 SGHTA, CDR2 FQGNSA. The CDR3 loop is CASSLTWGSEAFF. CDR3 in DNA: TGTGCCAGCAGCTTAACTTGGGGCTCTGAAGCTTTCTTT. The full variable domain, with the rest looked up from reference TRBV7-2 and TRBJ1-1, is GAGVSQSPSNKVTEKGKDVELRCDPISGHTALYWYRQSLGQGLEFLIYFQGNSAPDKSGLPSDRFSAERTGGSVSTLTIQRTQQEDSAVYLCASSLTWGSEAFFGQGTRLTVV.

The chain couples TRBV5-1 to TRBJ2-1; the match to TRBD2 covers 8 bases. Unmatched junction bases numbered 17, after V lost 4 bases and J lost 2 bases. This CDR3 region has 19 residues. Per the germline V gene, CDR1 is SGHRS and CDR2 is YFSETQ. CDR3 sequence reads: CASSVTRFPKRGTYNEQFF. CDR3 nucleotides: TGCGCCAGCAGCGTTACTAGGTTTCCCAAGCGGGGGACCTACAATGAGCAGTTCTTC.

The genes are TRBV4-3 and TRBJ2-1; 7 bases match TRBD2. The germline V gene encodes CDR1 LGHNA and CDR2 YSLEER. The CDR3 spans 16 residues. The ends lost 3 bases at V and 3 bases at J; junction bases unmatched: 8. The CDR3: CASSQETSLVYNEQFF. The CDR3 coding sequence is TGCGCCAGCAGCCAGGAGACTAGCTTGGTCTACAATGAGCAGTTCTTC.

The chain combines TRBV30 with TRBJ2-3; D is possibly TRBD1 (6 bases). The ends were cut back, 0 bases at V and 0 bases at J, with 13 bases in the middle. The CDR3 loop spans 16 amino acids. CDR1 and CDR2 (germline): GTSNPN, SVGIG (reference sequence). The CDR3 region is CAWSVLGTFSTDTQYF. Here the CDR3 DNA reads TGTGCCTGGAGTGTACTCGGGACATTTAGCACAGATACGCAGTATTTT.

This clone was detected only once. The gene calls are TRBV28 and TRBJ1-5; 9 nucleotides agree with TRBD1. Trimming at V came to 8 bases and at J to 5 bases, leaving 4 bases not matched to a gene. CDR1 MDHEN and CDR2 SYDVKM come from the germline V gene. The CDR3 has 13 residues. The CDR3 DNA reads as TGTGCCAGCTCGGACAGGGGAGATCAGCCCCAGCATTTT. The encoded protein is CASSDRGDQPQHF.